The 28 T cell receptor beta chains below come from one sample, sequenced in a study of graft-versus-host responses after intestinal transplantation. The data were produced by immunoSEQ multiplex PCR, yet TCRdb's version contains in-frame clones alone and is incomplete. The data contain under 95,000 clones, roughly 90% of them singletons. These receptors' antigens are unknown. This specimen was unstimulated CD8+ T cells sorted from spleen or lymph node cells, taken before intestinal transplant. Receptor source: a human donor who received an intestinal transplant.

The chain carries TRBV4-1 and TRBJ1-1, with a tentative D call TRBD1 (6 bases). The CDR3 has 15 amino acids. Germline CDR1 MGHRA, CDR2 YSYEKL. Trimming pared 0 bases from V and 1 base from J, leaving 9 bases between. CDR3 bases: TGCGCCAGCAGCCAAGAGGGACACACGAACACTGAAGCTTTCTTT. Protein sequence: CASSQEGHTNTEAFF.

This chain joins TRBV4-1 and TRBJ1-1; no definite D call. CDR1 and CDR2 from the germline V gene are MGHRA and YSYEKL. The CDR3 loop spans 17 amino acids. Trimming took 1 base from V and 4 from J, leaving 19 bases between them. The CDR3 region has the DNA TGCGCCAGCAGCCAAGCTCCCTGGCGGGTCCGGGGCACTGAAGCTTTCTTT. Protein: CASSQAPWRVRGTEAFF.

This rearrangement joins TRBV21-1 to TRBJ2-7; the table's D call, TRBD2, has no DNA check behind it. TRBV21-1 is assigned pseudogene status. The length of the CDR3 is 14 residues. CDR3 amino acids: CATLGRGSSYEQYF. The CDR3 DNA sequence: TGTGCCACCTTGGGGAGGGGCAGCTCCTACGAGCAGTACTTC.

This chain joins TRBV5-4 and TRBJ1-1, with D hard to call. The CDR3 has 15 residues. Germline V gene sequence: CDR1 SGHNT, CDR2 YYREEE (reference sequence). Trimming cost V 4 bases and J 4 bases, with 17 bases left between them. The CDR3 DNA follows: TGTGCCAGCAGCCAAGTCGACCCACGGGGCACTGAAGCTTTCTTT. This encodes CASSQVDPRGTEAFF.

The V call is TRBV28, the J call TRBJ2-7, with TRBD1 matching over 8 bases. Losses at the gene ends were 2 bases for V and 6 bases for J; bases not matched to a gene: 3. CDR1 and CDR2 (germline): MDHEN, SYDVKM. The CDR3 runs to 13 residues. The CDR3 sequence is CASSLTTGGEQYF. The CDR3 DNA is TGTGCCAGCAGTTTAACTACAGGGGGCGAGCAGTACTTC.

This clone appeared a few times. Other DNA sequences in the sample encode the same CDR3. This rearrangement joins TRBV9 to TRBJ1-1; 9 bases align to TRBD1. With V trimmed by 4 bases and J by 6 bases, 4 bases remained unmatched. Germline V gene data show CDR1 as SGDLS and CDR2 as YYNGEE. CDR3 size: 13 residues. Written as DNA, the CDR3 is TGTGCCAGCAGCACTACAGGGGGCCCTGAAGCTTTCTTT. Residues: CASSTTGGPEAFF.

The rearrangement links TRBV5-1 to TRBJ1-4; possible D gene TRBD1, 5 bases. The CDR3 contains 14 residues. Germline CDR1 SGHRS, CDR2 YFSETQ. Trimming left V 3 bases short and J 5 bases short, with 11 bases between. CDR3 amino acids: CASSSTGVNEKLFF. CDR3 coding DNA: TGCGCCAGCAGCTCAACGGGGGTCAATGAAAAACTGTTTTTT.

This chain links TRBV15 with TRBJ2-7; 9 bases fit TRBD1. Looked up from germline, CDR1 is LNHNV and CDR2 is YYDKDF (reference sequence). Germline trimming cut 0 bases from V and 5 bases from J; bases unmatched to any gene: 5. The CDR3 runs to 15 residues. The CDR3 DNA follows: TGTGCCACCAGCAGAGACCCACAGGGGGCCCACGAGCAGTACTTC. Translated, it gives CATSRDPQGAHEQYF.

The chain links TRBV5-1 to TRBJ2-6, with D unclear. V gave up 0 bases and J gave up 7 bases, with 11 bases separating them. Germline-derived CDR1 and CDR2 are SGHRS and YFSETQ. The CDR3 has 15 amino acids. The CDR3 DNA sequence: TGCGCCAGCAGCTTGGACGTCTCGCGTGCCAACGTCCTGACTTTC. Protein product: CASSLDVSRANVLTF.

CDR3 nucleotide sequence: TGTGCCAGCAGTGAAGCAAGCGGAGGCCTTTGGAGGAATCAGCCCCAGCATTTT. Protein product: CASSEASGGLWRNQPQHF. The rearrangement uses TRBV6-1 and TRBJ1-5; D remains unclear. Trimming shortened V by 0 bases and J by 4 bases, and 19 bases separated the two germline ends. This CDR3 is 18 amino acids long. Germline CDR1 reads MNHNS; CDR2 reads SASEGT.

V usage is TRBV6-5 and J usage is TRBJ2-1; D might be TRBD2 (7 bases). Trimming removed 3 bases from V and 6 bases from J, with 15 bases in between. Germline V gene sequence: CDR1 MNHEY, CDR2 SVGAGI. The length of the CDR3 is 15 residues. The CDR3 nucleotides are TGTGCCAGCAGTTATGGGGGGGCGCATGCCAATGAGCAGTTCTTC. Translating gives CASSYGGAHANEQFF.

DNA of the CDR3: TGTGCCAGCAGTGAACCAGGGGATTACAACTATGGCTACACCTTC. The encoded protein is CASSEPGDYNYGYTF. The chain employs TRBV6-1 and TRBJ1-2; possibly TRBD1 for D (6 bases). This CDR3 spans 15 amino acids. V shed 2 bases and J shed 2 bases, with 12 bases lying between them. Germline loops: CDR1 MNHNS, CDR2 SASEGT.

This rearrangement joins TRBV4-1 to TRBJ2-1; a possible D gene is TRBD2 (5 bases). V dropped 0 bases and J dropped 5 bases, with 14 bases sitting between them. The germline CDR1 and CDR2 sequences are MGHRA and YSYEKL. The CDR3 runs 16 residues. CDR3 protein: CASSQDALTNNNEQFF. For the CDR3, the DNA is TGCGCCAGCAGCCAAGATGCCCTGACTAACAACAATGAGCAGTTCTTC.

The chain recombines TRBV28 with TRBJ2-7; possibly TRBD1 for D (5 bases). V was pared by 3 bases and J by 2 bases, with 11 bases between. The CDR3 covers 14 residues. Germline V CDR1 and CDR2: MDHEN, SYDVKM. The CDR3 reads CASSFQGGTYEQYF. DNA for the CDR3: TGTGCCAGCAGTTTTCAGGGCGGAACCTACGAGCAGTACTTC. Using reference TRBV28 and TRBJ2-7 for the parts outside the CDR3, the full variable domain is DVKVTQSSRYLVKRTGEKVFLECVQDMDHENMFWYRQDPGLGLRLIYFSYDVKMKEKGDIPEGYSVSREKKERFSLILESASTNQTSMYLCASSFQGGTYEQYFGPGTRLTVT.

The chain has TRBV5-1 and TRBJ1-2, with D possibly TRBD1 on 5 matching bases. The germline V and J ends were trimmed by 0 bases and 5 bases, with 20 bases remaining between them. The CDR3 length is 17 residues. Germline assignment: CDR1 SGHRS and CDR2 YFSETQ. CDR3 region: CASSLGPRVAVPYGYTF. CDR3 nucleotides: TGCGCCAGCAGCTTGGGCCCCAGGGTAGCCGTGCCTTATGGCTACACCTTC.

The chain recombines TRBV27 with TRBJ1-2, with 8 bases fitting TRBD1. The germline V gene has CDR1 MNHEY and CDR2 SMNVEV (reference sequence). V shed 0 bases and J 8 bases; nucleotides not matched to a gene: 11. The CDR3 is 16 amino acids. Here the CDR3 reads CASSLSLTGGSWGYTF. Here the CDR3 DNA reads TGTGCCAGCAGTTTATCGCTCACAGGGGGAAGTTGGGGCTACACCTTC.

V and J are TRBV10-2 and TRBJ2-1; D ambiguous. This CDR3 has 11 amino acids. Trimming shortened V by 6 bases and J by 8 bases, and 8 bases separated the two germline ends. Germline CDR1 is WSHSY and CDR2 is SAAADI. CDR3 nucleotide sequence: TGCGCCAGCAGATCCCTCTATGAGCAGTTCTTC. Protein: CASRSLYEQFF.

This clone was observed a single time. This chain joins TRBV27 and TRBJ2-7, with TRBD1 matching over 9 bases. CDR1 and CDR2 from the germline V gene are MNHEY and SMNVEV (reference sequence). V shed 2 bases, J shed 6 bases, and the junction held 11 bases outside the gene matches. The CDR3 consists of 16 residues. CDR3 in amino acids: CASSLRWGQGVGEQYF. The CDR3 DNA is TGTGCCAGCAGTTTAAGGTGGGGACAGGGCGTCGGCGAGCAGTACTTC.

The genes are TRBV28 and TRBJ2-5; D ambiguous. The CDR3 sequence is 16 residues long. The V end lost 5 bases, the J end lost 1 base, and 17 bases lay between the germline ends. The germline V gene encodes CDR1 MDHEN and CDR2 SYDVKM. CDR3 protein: CASSEVVTIAQETQYF. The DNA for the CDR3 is TGTGCCAGCAGTGAGGTAGTCACAATAGCCCAAGAGACCCAGTACTTC. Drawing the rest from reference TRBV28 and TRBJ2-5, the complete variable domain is DVKVTQSSRYLVKRTGEKVFLECVQDMDHENMFWYRQDPGLGLRLIYFSYDVKMKEKGDIPEGYSVSREKKERFSLILESASTNQTSMYLCASSEVVTIAQETQYFGPGTRLLVL.

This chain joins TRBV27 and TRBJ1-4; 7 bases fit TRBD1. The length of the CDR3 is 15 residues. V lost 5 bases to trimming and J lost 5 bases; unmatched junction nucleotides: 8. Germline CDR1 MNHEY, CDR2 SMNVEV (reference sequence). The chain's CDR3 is CASSPLGQENEKLFF. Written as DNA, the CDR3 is TGTGCCAGCAGTCCCTTAGGACAGGAAAATGAAAAACTGTTTTTT.

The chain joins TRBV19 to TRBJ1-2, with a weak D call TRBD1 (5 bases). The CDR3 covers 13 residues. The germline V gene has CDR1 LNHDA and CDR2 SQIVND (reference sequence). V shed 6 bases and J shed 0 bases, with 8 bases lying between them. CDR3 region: CASSPTANYGYTF. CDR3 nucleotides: TGTGCCAGTAGCCCGACAGCTAACTATGGCTACACCTTC.

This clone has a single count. The CDR3 DNA sequence: TGTGCCAGCAGTTTAACCGGTTATAGCAATCAGCCCCAGCATTTT. Translating it yields CASSLTGYSNQPQHF. The J gene is TRBJ1-5, the V gene TRBV28; D unclear. Germline lookup yields CDR1 MDHEN and CDR2 SYDVKM. V was cut by 2 bases and J by 0 bases, with 8 bases left in between. The CDR3 sequence is 15 residues long.

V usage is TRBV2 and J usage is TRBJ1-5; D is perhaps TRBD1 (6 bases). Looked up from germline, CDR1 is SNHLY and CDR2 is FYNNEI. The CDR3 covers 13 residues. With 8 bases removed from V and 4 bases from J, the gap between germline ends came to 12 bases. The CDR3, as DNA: TGTGCCAGCGGCAGGGGCGCAAATCAGCCCCAGCATTTT. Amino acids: CASGRGANQPQHF. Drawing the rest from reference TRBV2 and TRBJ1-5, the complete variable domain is EPEVTQTPSHQVTQMGQEVILRCVPISNHLYFYWYRQILGQKVEFLVSFYNNEISEKSEIFDDQFSVERPDGSNFTLKIRSTKLEDSAMYFCASGRGANQPQHFGDGTRLSIL.

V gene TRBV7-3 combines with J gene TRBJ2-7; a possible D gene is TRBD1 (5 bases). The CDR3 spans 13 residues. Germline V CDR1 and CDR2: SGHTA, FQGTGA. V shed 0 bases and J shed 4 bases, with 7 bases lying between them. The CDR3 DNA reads TGTGCCAGCAGCTTAACTCCAGGGTACGAGCAGTACTTC. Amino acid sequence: CASSLTPGYEQYF.

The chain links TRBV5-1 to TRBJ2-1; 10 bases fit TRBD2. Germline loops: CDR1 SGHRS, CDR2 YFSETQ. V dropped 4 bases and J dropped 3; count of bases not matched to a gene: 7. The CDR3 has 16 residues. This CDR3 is CASSHSSGGDYNEQFF. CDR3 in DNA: TGCGCCAGCAGCCACTCGAGCGGGGGGGACTACAATGAGCAGTTCTTC.

The CDR3 region has the DNA TGTGCCAGTAGACAGGCCCCGGCGTACGAGCAGTACTTC. Protein product: CASRQAPAYEQYF. The rearrangement joins TRBV19 to TRBJ2-7; perhaps TRBD1 as D (5 bases). Germline assignment: CDR1 LNHDA and CDR2 SQIVND (reference sequence). The CDR3 has 13 amino acids. Trimming removed 6 bases at V and 4 bases at J, with 13 bases between.

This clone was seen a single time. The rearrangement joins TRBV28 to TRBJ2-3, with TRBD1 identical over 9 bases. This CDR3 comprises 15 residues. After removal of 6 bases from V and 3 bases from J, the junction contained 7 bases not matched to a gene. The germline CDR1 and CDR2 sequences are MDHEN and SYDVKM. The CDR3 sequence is CASSPPGQGTDTQYF. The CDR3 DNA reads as TGTGCCAGCAGCCCTCCGGGACAGGGAACAGATACGCAGTATTTT.

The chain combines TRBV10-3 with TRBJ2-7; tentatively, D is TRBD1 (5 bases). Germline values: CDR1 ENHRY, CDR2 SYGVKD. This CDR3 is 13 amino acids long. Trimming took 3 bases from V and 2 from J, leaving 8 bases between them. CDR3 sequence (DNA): TGTGCCATCAGTGAAAGGGGCCCCTACGAGCAGTACTTC. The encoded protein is CAISERGPYEQYF.